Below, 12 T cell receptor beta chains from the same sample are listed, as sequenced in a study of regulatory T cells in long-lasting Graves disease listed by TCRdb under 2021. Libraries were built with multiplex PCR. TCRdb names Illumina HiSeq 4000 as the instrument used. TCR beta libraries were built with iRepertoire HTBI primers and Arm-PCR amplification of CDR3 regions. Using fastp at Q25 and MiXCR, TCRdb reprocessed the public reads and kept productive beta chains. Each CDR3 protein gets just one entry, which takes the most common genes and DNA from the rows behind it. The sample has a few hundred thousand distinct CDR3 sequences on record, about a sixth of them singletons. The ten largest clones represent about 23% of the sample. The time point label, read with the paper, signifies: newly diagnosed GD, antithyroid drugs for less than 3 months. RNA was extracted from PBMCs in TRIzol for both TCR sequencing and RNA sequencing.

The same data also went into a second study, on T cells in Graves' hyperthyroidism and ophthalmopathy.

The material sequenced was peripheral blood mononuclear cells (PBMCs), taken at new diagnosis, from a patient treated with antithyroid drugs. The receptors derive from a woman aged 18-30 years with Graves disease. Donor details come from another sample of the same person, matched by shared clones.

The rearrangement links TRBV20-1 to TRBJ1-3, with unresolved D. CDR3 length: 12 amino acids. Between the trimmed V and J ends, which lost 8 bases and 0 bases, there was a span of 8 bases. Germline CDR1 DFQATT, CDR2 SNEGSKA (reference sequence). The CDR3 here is CSIRSSGNTIYF. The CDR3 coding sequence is TGCAGTATCCGGAGCTCTGGAAACACCATATATTTT.

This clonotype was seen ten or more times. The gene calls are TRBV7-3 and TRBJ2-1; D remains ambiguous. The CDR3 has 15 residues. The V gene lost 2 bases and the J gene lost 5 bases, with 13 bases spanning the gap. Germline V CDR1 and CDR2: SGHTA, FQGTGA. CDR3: CASSLQVSMDNEQFF. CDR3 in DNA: TGTGCCAGCAGCTTACAGGTTTCTATGGACAATGAGCAGTTCTTC.

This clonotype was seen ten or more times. In DNA, the CDR3 is TGTGCCAGCAGCCAAATGACGGACAGGGATAGCACAGATACGCAGTATTTT. It codes for CASSQMTDRDSTDTQYF. The gene calls are TRBV3-1 and TRBJ2-3, with 8 bases aligning to TRBD1. Germline V CDR1 and CDR2: LGHDT, YNNKEL (reference sequence). The junction had 7 bases not matched to a gene; V was cut back by 2 bases and J by 0 bases. This CDR3 contains 17 residues.

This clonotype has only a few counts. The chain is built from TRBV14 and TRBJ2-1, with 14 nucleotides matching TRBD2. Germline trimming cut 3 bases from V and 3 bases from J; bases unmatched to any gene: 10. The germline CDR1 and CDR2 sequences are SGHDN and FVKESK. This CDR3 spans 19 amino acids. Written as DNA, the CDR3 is TGTGCCAGCAGCCAGGGACTAGCGGGAGCCCACCCGGTCTACAATGAGCAGTTCTTC. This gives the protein CASSQGLAGAHPVYNEQFF. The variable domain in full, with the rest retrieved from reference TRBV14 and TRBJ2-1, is EAGVTQFPSHSVIEKGQTVTLRCDPISGHDNLYWYRRVMGKEIKFLLHFVKESKQDESGMPNNRFLAERTGGTYSTLKVQPAELEDSGVYFCASSQGLAGAHPVYNEQFFGPGTRLTVL.

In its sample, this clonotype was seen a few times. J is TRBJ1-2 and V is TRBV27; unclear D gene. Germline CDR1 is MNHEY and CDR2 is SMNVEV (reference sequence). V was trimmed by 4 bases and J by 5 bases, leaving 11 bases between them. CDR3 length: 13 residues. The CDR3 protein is CASSSSGDYGYTF. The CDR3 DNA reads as TGTGCCAGCAGTTCCTCAGGAGATTATGGCTACACCTTC.

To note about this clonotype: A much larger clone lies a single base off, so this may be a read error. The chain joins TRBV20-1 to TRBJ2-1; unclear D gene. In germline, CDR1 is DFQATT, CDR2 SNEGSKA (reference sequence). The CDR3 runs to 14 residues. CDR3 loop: CGARTDPAANEQFF. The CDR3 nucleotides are TGCGGTGCTAGAACTGACCCGGCGGCCAATGAGCAGTTCTTC.

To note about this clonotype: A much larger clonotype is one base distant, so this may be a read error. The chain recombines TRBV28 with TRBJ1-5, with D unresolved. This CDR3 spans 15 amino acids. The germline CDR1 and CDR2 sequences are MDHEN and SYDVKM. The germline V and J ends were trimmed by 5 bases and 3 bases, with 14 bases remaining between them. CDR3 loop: CASSAVALNNQPQHF. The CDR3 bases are TGTGCCAGCAGTGCGGTCGCCCTAAACAATCAGCCCCAGCATTTT.

The CDR3 sequence is CASSPHPGLAGYNEQFF. The DNA of the CDR3 is TGTGCCAGCAGTCCGCACCCGGGACTAGCGGGCTACAATGAGCAGTTCTTC. V is TRBV28 and J is TRBJ2-1; TRBD2 agrees at 12 bases. Germline lookup yields CDR1 MDHEN and CDR2 SYDVKM. The V segment lost 5 bases and the J segment 3 bases; nucleotides outside the gene matches: 8. This CDR3 has 17 amino acids. The full variable domain, in which reference TRBV28 and TRBJ2-1 provide the parts outside the CDR3, is DVKVTQSSRYLVKRTGEKVFLECVQDMDHENMFWYRQDPGLGLRLIYFSYDVKMKEKGDIPEGYSVSREKKERFSLILESASTNQTSMYLCASSPHPGLAGYNEQFFGPGTRLTVL.

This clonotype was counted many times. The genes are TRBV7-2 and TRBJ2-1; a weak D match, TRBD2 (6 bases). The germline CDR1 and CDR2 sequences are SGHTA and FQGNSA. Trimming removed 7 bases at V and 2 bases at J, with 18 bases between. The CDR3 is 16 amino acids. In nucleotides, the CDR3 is TGTGCCAGCATCCGGTTCGGGGGACTGGCCTACAATGAGCAGTTCTTC. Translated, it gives CASIRFGGLAYNEQFF. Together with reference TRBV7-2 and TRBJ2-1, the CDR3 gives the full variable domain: GAGVSQSPSNKVTEKGKDVELRCDPISGHTALYWYRQSLGQGLEFLIYFQGNSAPDKSGLPSDRFSAERTGGSVSTLTIQRTQQEDSAVYLCASIRFGGLAYNEQFFGPGTRLTVL.

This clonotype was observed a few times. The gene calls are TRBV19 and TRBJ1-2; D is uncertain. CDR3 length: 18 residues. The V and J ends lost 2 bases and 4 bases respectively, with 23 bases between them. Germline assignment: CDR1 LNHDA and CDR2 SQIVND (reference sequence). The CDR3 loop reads CASSIRGWSTTLSYGYTF. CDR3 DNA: TGTGCCAGTAGTATAAGAGGTTGGTCGACAACCCTGTCCTATGGCTACACCTTC.

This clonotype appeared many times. The CDR3 coding sequence is TGTGCCAGCAGTTTTGATAGGGACTATACCGACTATGGCTACACCTTC. It encodes CASSFDRDYTDYGYTF. J is TRBJ1-2 and V is TRBV28; weak D call: TRBD1 (5 bases). Trimming cost V 3 bases and J 3 bases, with 17 bases left between them. This CDR3 region has 16 residues. Looked up from germline, CDR1 is MDHEN and CDR2 is SYDVKM.

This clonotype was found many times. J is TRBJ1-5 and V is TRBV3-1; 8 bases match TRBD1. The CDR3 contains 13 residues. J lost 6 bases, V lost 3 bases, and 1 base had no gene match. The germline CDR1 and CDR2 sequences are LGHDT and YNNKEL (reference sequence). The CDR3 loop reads CASSQDRVQPQHF. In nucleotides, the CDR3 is TGTGCCAGCAGCCAGGACAGGGTTCAGCCCCAGCATTTT.